The rows below give T cell receptor beta chains drawn from one sample of a study of cytomegalovirus exposure and HLA in healthy donors. The protocol was immunoSEQ multiplex PCR, while the TCRdb copy is restricted to in-frame clones and leaves out a portion. The sample has about 190,000 clones; less than 90% are singletons. The sample taken for sequencing was PBMCs. Receptor source: a woman in her thirties in good health and CMV-seronegative. Both conserved end residues are part of each CDR3. Each record gives: clone size, J gene, D gene, V gene, CDR3 protein, CDR3 DNA. A D gene is named only where the DNA matches it firmly. Clone size is not always given. Where it is, it says once, few, many or a class for expanded clones.

size: -; J: TRBJ1-2; D: -; V: TRBV19; CDR3: CASSPRGHSGGYTF; DNA: TGTGCCAGTAGTCCTCGTGGCCATTCAGGAGGCTACACCTTC
size: -; J: TRBJ2-1; D: -; V: TRBV27; CDR3: CASRLADTYNEQFF; DNA: TGTGCCAGCAGATTAGCGGATACCTACAATGAGCAGTTCTTC
size: -; J: TRBJ2-7; D: TRBD2; V: TRBV27; CDR3: CASSLSGMVGEQYF; DNA: TGTGCCAGCAGTCTTAGCGGGATGGTAGGCGAGCAGTACTTC
size: -; J: TRBJ2-5; D: TRBD2; V: TRBV4-1; CDR3: CASSTGLAGGLETQYF; DNA: TGCGCCAGCAGCACAGGACTAGCGGGAGGGCTTGAGACCCAGTACTTC
size: once; J: TRBJ2-3; D: -; V: TRBV5-1; CDR3: CASSLSPMTDTQYF; DNA: TGCGCCAGCAGCTTGTCTCCTATGACAGATACGCAGTATTTT
size: -; J: TRBJ2-1; D: -; V: TRBV5-4; CDR3: CASSWRTVDSYNEQFF; DNA: TGTGCCAGCAGCTGGAGGACTGTTGACTCCTACAATGAGCAGTTCTTC
size: -; J: TRBJ1-2; D: -; V: TRBV11-2; CDR3: CASSLDLTSHYGYTF; DNA: TGTGCCAGCAGCTTAGATCTAACCTCTCACTATGGCTACACCTTC
size: -; J: TRBJ1-1; D: TRBD1; V: TRBV4-2; CDR3: CASSDPRTGDTEAFF; DNA: TGTGCCAGCAGCGATCCCAGGACAGGCGACACTGAAGCTTTCTTT
size: -; J: TRBJ2-7; D: -; V: TRBV5-1; CDR3: CASSPDIPSYEQYF; DNA: TGCGCCAGCAGCCCGGACATCCCCTCCTACGAGCAGTACTTC
size: -; J: TRBJ2-5; D: -; V: TRBV5-4; CDR3: CASSLPFESRETQYF; DNA: TGTGCCAGCAGCTTGCCCTTCGAGTCTCGAGAGACCCAGTACTTC
size: -; J: TRBJ2-1; D: -; V: TRBV10-1; CDR3: CASSGGKEQFF; DNA: TGCGCCAGCAGTGGAGGAAAAGAGCAGTTCTTC
size: -; J: TRBJ2-5; D: TRBD2; V: TRBV13; CDR3: CASSLGLAGAQETQYF; DNA: TGTGCCAGCAGCCTAGGACTAGCGGGGGCCCAAGAGACCCAGTACTTC
size: -; J: TRBJ1-6; D: -; V: TRBV30; CDR3: CAWTGQQGSPLHF; DNA: TGTGCCTGGACGGGACAACAAGGATCACCCCTCCACTTT
size: -; J: TRBJ2-7; D: -; V: TRBV20-1; CDR3: CSAFNSYEQYF; DNA: TGCAGTGCATTTAACTCCTACGAGCAGTACTTC
size: -; J: TRBJ2-5; D: TRBD2; V: TRBV5-1; CDR3: CASSPGTSGEETQYF; DNA: TGCGCCAGCAGCCCCGGGACTAGCGGGGAAGAGACCCAGTACTTC
size: -; J: TRBJ2-1; D: -; V: TRBV6-1; CDR3: CASSAIRGGPNEQFF; DNA: TGTGCCAGCAGTGCAATCAGGGGAGGGCCCAATGAGCAGTTCTTC
size: -; J: TRBJ2-7; D: -; V: TRBV18; CDR3: CASSPDLRGGSEQYF; DNA: TGTGCCAGCTCACCTGACTTGCGTGGGGGGTCCGAGCAGTACTTC
size: -; J: TRBJ2-7; D: -; V: TRBV20-1; CDR3: CSARDSYEQYF; DNA: TGCAGTGCTAGAGATAGCTACGAGCAGTACTTC
size: -; J: TRBJ1-1; D: -; V: TRBV13; CDR3: CASSFRQGVFAEAFF; DNA: TGTGCCAGCAGCTTTAGGCAGGGCGTTTTTGCTGAAGCTTTCTTT